The text below deals with one TCR beta chain. No antigen is known for it. CDR3 length: 15 residues. Germline CDR1 is SEHNR and CDR2 is FQNEAQ (reference sequence). V was trimmed by 5 bases and J by 8 bases, leaving 19 bases between them. Roughly 0.45 to 1 ug RNA was reverse transcribed with random hexamers. MiXCR, run by TCRdb on the immunoSEQ multiplex PCR reads, gives a single entry per CDR3 protein. The table includes about 80,000 distinct CDR3 sequences, roughly 96% detected once. This sample was taken from a study of CD8 T cells in Susac syndrome. Study-level results: In total CD8+ repertoires, approximately 15 Susac-specific public clones were found, and a few in CD8+ TEMRA repertoires.

V and J are TRBV7-9 and TRBJ2-1; D unresolved. The source of this sequence is a human donor with Susac syndrome. Material: CD8+ T cells from PBMCs. The CDR3 spells CASSPNPSLYDEQFF. In DNA form, the CDR3 reads TGTGCCAGCAGCCCAAACCCCTCCCTGTACGATGAGCAGTTCTTC.